This T cell receptor (beta chain) was retrieved from a study of blood T cells in healthy people across ages. Study-level results: Naive CD4+ cells and diversity were both higher in long-lived donors than in aged donors.

A sample-barcoded 5' primer and a J-beta primer mix were used in a second PCR of roughly 6 to 11 cycles. With 12 random nucleotides, a template-switch adaptor tagged each individual cDNA molecule. TCRdb used MiXCR to reprocess the 5' RACE reads, holding one entry per CDR3 protein. The sample lists 1.5 million to 2 million distinct CDR3 sequences, 28% occurring once. Concerning this clonotype itself: Its antigen is undetermined.

Every sample had a minimum of 6 million PBMCs isolated. V was trimmed by 1 base and J by 1 base, leaving 19 bases between them. Germline V gives CDR1 KGHSH, CDR2 LQKENI. The CDR3 consists of 18 residues. Material for sequencing was blood. The origin of this receptor is a young woman in good health. This chain uses TRBV18 with TRBJ1-1; perhaps TRBD1 as D (5 bases). The CDR3 sequence: CASSPLFGANARNTEAFF. In DNA, the CDR3 is TGTGCCAGCTCACCACTATTCGGGGCCAACGCCAGGAACACTGAAGCTTTCTTT.